Listed below are T cell receptor beta chains from one sample, sequenced in a study of blood T cell repertoires in COVID-19. The data were produced by immunoSEQ multiplex PCR, yet TCRdb's version contains in-frame clones alone and is incomplete. The data contain about 180,000 clones, about 88% of them singletons. Input material: PBMCs or T cells enriched from blood (not recorded which). All receptors come from a woman under 30 who had recovered from COVID-19. CDR3s include the opening cysteine and the closing phenylalanine or tryptophan. The D gene is left open where the match is weak. Expanded clones get a size class; other rows say once, few or many, or leave the size out.

CDR3 protein: CASGGDRRNGYTF
CDR3 DNA: TGTGCCAGTGGGGGCGACAGAAGGAATGGCTACACCTTC
clone size: .
D gene: .
V gene: TRBV7-9
J gene: TRBJ1-2

CDR3 protein: CASSPRRGESMNTGELFF
CDR3 DNA: TGTGCCAGCAGCCCCAGGCGGGGGGAATCTATGAACACCGGGGAGCTGTTTTTT
clone size: .
D gene: TRBD2
V gene: TRBV7-6
J gene: TRBJ2-2

CDR3 protein: CASSLSNTLHGYTF
CDR3 DNA: TGTGCCAGCAGTTTATCGAACACGCTGCATGGCTACACCTTC
clone size: .
D gene: .
V gene: TRBV27
J gene: TRBJ1-2

CDR3 protein: CASSGQDPNQPQHF
CDR3 DNA: TGTGCCAGCAGTGGACAGGACCCCAATCAGCCCCAGCATTTT
clone size: .
D gene: .
V gene: TRBV2
J gene: TRBJ1-5

CDR3 protein: CASSEATGTLNTEAFF
CDR3 DNA: TGTGCCAGCAGCGAAGCGACAGGGACCTTGAACACTGAAGCTTTCTTT
clone size: .
D gene: TRBD1
V gene: TRBV7-9
J gene: TRBJ1-1

CDR3 protein: CASSDGGNQPQHF
CDR3 DNA: TGTGCCAGCTCTGATGGCGGGAATCAGCCCCAGCATTTT
clone size: .
D gene: .
V gene: TRBV2
J gene: TRBJ1-5

CDR3 protein: CASSLGLSNQPQHF
CDR3 DNA: TGTGCCAGCAGCCTTGGACTTAGCAATCAGCCCCAGCATTTT
clone size: once
D gene: .
V gene: TRBV7-2
J gene: TRBJ1-5

CDR3 protein: CASSLRVNGYGYTF
CDR3 DNA: TGTGCCAGCAGTTTGCGGGTTAACGGCTATGGCTACACCTTC
clone size: .
D gene: .
V gene: TRBV27
J gene: TRBJ1-2

CDR3 protein: CASSLLGGETQYF
CDR3 DNA: TGTGCCAGCAGCTTACTCGGAGGAGAGACCCAGTACTTC
clone size: .
D gene: .
V gene: TRBV7-9
J gene: TRBJ2-5

CDR3 protein: CASRGGELNNSPLHF
CDR3 DNA: TGTGCCAGCAGGGGGGGGGAATTGAATAATTCACCCCTCCACTTT
clone size: .
D gene: .
V gene: TRBV28
J gene: TRBJ1-6

CDR3 protein: CASSQGHYSGANVLTF
CDR3 DNA: TGTGCCAGCAGCCAAGGGCACTACTCTGGGGCCAACGTCCTGACTTTC
clone size: .
D gene: .
V gene: TRBV14
J gene: TRBJ2-6

CDR3 protein: CASTLRRSGEQYF
CDR3 DNA: TGTGCCAGCACCCTCCGCAGGAGCGGCGAGCAGTACTTC
clone size: .
D gene: .
V gene: TRBV28
J gene: TRBJ2-7

CDR3 protein: CASSLFGQGGVRYEQYF
CDR3 DNA: TGTGCCAGCAGCTTGTTCGGGCAAGGGGGAGTTAGGTACGAGCAGTACTTC
clone size: once
D gene: .
V gene: TRBV7-9
J gene: TRBJ2-7

CDR3 protein: CASSSRLAGGLDTQYF
CDR3 DNA: TGTGCCAGCAGCTCCCGACTAGCGGGAGGGTTGGATACGCAGTATTTT
clone size: once
D gene: TRBD2
V gene: TRBV7-3
J gene: TRBJ2-3

CDR3 protein: CASSPHRGSYEQYF
CDR3 DNA: TGTGCCAGCAGCCCCCACAGGGGATCCTACGAGCAGTACTTC
clone size: .
D gene: TRBD1
V gene: TRBV11-1
J gene: TRBJ2-7

CDR3 protein: CASSLEGALGGYTF
CDR3 DNA: TGTGCCAGCAGTTTAGAGGGGGCGCTCGGGGGCTACACCTTC
clone size: .
D gene: TRBD1
V gene: TRBV28
J gene: TRBJ1-2

CDR3 protein: CATSNTLRDGYTF
CDR3 DNA: TGTGCCACCTCAAATACTCTGCGGGATGGCTACACCTTC
clone size: .
D gene: .
V gene: TRBV15
J gene: TRBJ1-2

CDR3 protein: CASPGLSGEAFF
CDR3 DNA: TGTGCCAGCCCGGGTTTGAGTGGTGAAGCTTTCTTT
clone size: .
D gene: .
V gene: TRBV7-9
J gene: TRBJ1-1

CDR3 protein: CASVDSVNNYGYTF
CDR3 DNA: TGTGCCAGCGTCGACAGCGTAAATAACTATGGCTACACCTTC
clone size: .
D gene: .
V gene: TRBV25-1
J gene: TRBJ1-2

CDR3 protein: CASSLTSGGQETQYF
CDR3 DNA: TGCGCCAGCAGCTTAACTAGCGGGGGCCAAGAGACCCAGTACTTC
clone size: .
D gene: TRBD2
V gene: TRBV5-1
J gene: TRBJ2-5

CDR3 protein: CSASSGDTGELFF
CDR3 DNA: TGCAGTGCTAGTAGCGGGGACACCGGGGAGCTGTTTTTT
clone size: .
D gene: TRBD2
V gene: TRBV20-1
J gene: TRBJ2-2

CDR3 protein: CASSPRQGYGYTF
CDR3 DNA: TGTGCCAGCAGCCCAAGACAGGGCTATGGCTACACCTTC
clone size: .
D gene: TRBD1
V gene: TRBV7-8
J gene: TRBJ1-2

CDR3 protein: CAWSAQGTLRSEAFF
CDR3 DNA: TGTGCCTGGAGTGCCCAGGGGACCCTTCGCTCTGAAGCTTTCTTT
clone size: .
D gene: .
V gene: TRBV30
J gene: TRBJ1-1

CDR3 protein: CSASGQTNYGYTF
CDR3 DNA: TGCAGTGCTAGTGGCCAGACTAACTATGGCTACACCTTC
clone size: .
D gene: .
V gene: TRBV20-1
J gene: TRBJ1-2

CDR3 protein: CASSVGSLGSSGNTIYF
CDR3 DNA: TGTGCCAGCAGCGTAGGTAGTTTGGGCAGCTCTGGAAACACCATATATTTT
clone size: .
D gene: .
V gene: TRBV9
J gene: TRBJ1-3

CDR3 protein: CASRTYRGTTNEKLFF
CDR3 DNA: TGTGCCAGCAGGACTTACAGGGGGACAACTAATGAAAAACTGTTTTTT
clone size: .
D gene: TRBD1
V gene: TRBV28
J gene: TRBJ1-4

CDR3 protein: CASSRTSGGVYEQYF
CDR3 DNA: TGTGCCAGCAGTAGGACTAGCGGGGGGGTATACGAGCAGTACTTC
clone size: .
D gene: TRBD2
V gene: TRBV2
J gene: TRBJ2-7

CDR3 protein: CASSQGIQSRGYTF
CDR3 DNA: TGCGCCAGCAGCCAAGGGATTCAAAGCAGGGGCTACACCTTC
clone size: .
D gene: .
V gene: TRBV4-1
J gene: TRBJ1-2

CDR3 protein: CASSEQGTDTQYF
CDR3 DNA: TGCGCCAGCAGTGAACAGGGGACGGATACGCAGTATTTT
clone size: .
D gene: TRBD1
V gene: TRBV10-1
J gene: TRBJ2-3

CDR3 protein: CASSWVGQSQETQYF
CDR3 DNA: TGTGCCAGCAGCTGGGTCGGACAGTCACAAGAGACCCAGTACTTC
clone size: .
D gene: .
V gene: TRBV7-2
J gene: TRBJ2-5

CDR3 protein: CASSSGLAGSSDTQYF
CDR3 DNA: TGTGCCAGCAGCTCCGGACTAGCGGGTTCTTCAGATACGCAGTATTTT
clone size: .
D gene: TRBD2
V gene: TRBV7-6
J gene: TRBJ2-3

CDR3 protein: CASSWASGGFEQFF
CDR3 DNA: TGTGCCAGCAGTTGGGCTAGCGGGGGATTTGAGCAGTTCTTC
clone size: few
D gene: TRBD2
V gene: TRBV6-5
J gene: TRBJ2-1

CDR3 protein: CASSQTTGGNTEAFF
CDR3 DNA: TGTGCCAGCAGCCAAACGACAGGGGGCAACACTGAAGCTTTCTTT
clone size: .
D gene: TRBD1
V gene: TRBV11-2
J gene: TRBJ1-1

CDR3 protein: CASAYKTGRFFDEQFF
CDR3 DNA: TGTGCCAGCGCATACAAGACAGGGCGTTTTTTCGATGAGCAGTTCTTC
clone size: .
D gene: TRBD1
V gene: TRBV2
J gene: TRBJ2-1

CDR3 protein: CASSVGEGRSYEQYF
CDR3 DNA: TGCGCCAGCAGCGTTGGGGAGGGCAGATCCTACGAGCAGTACTTC
clone size: .
D gene: TRBD2
V gene: TRBV5-1
J gene: TRBJ2-7

CDR3 protein: CASSLQGIANYGYTF
CDR3 DNA: TGTGCCAGCAGTTTACAGGGAATCGCTAACTATGGCTACACCTTC
clone size: .
D gene: .
V gene: TRBV28
J gene: TRBJ1-2

CDR3 protein: CASSYSKTLTGYTF
CDR3 DNA: TGTGCCAGCAGTTACTCAAAGACTCTAACGGGCTACACCTTC
clone size: .
D gene: .
V gene: TRBV6-5
J gene: TRBJ1-2

CDR3 protein: CASSPGQVREQYF
CDR3 DNA: TGTGCCAGCAGCCCCGGTCAAGTACGCGAGCAGTACTTC
clone size: .
D gene: .
V gene: TRBV3-1/TRBV3-2
J gene: TRBJ2-7

CDR3 protein: CASSSQGWVNQPQHF
CDR3 DNA: TGTGCCAGCAGCTCACAGGGGTGGGTGAATCAGCCCCAGCATTTT
clone size: .
D gene: TRBD1
V gene: TRBV7-8
J gene: TRBJ1-5

CDR3 protein: CASSINSDSSGYTF
CDR3 DNA: TGTGCCAGTAGTATCAACTCGGACAGCTCAGGGTACACCTTC
clone size: few
D gene: .
V gene: TRBV19
J gene: TRBJ1-2

CDR3 protein: CASSLGLAGEDTQYF
CDR3 DNA: TGCGCCAGCAGCTTGGGTCTAGCGGGTGAAGATACGCAGTATTTT
clone size: .
D gene: TRBD2
V gene: TRBV5-1
J gene: TRBJ2-3